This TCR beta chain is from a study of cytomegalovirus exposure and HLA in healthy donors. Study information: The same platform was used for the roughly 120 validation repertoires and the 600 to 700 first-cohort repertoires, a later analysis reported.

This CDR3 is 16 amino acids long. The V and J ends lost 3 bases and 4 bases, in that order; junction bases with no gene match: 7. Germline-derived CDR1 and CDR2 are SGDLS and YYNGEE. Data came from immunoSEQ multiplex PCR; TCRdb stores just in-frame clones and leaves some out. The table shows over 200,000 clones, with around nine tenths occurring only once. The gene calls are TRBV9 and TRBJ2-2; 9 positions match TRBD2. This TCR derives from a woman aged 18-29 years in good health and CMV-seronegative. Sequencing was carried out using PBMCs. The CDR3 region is CASSAIAGVATGELFF. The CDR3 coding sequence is TGTGCCAGCAGCGCCATAGCGGGAGTGGCCACCGGGGAGCTGTTTTTT.